These T cell receptor beta chains were read from a single sample in a study of blood T cell repertoires in COVID-19. Here immunoSEQ multiplex PCR was the method, and the copy in TCRdb shows in-frame clones only, minus some. The sample lists roughly 200,000 clones, around 80% occurring once. Sequencing was carried out using peripheral blood. The source of these receptors is a man in his fifties who had recovered from COVID-19. Both conserved end residues are part of each CDR3. Each record gives: CDR3 DNA, CDR3 protein, J gene, clone size, V gene, D gene. A D gene is named only where the DNA matches it firmly. Clone size is given for some rows only: seen once, a few or many times, or a class if the clone is expanded.

TGCGCCAGCAGTGCTGGGGACATCTCCTCACCCCTCCACTTT | CASSAGDISSPLHF | TRBJ1-6 | NA | TRBV10-1 | NA
TGTGCCAGCAGCTCGACAGGGTGGAATGAGCAGTTCTTC | CASSSTGWNEQFF | TRBJ2-1 | NA | TRBV27 | TRBD1
TGTGCCAGCAGCAAATGGACCTCTCTCGCGGGAGCCTACAATGAGCAGTTCTTC | CASSKWTSLAGAYNEQFF | TRBJ2-1 | NA | TRBV21-1 | NA
TGCGCCAGCAGCTATGGACAGGGGCCCCCTTACGAGCAGTACTTC | CASSYGQGPPYEQYF | TRBJ2-7 | NA | TRBV5-1 | TRBD1
TGTGCCTGGAGTACGACAGGGTATGGCTACACCTTC | CAWSTTGYGYTF | TRBJ1-2 | NA | TRBV30 | TRBD1
TGCGCCAGCAGCTTGTTACAGGGTGTTTCGGGAAACACCATATATTTT | CASSLLQGVSGNTIYF | TRBJ1-3 | once | TRBV5-1 | NA
TGTGCCTGGAGTGCCGACAGGGGGCTTACCTATGGCTACACCTTC | CAWSADRGLTYGYTF | TRBJ1-2 | once | TRBV30 | TRBD1
TGTGCCAGCAGTACAGGTGTTTCCAGCTACACCTTC | CASSTGVSSYTF | TRBJ1-2 | once | TRBV6-2/TRBV6-3 | NA
TGTGCCAGCAGTGAAGAGGGGCAGGGGAATTCACCCCTCCACTTT | CASSEEGQGNSPLHF | TRBJ1-6 | NA | TRBV2 | NA
TGCGCCAGCAGCATCTGGGACAGGGACGGGGAGCTGTTTTTT | CASSIWDRDGELFF | TRBJ2-2 | NA | TRBV5-1 | TRBD1
TGTGCCAGCAGCCGAGACTCGGGGACAGATACGCAGTATTTT | CASSRDSGTDTQYF | TRBJ2-3 | NA | TRBV7-3 | NA
TGCGCCAGCAGTGCAAAACTAGCGGGACATCACACCGGGGAGCTGTTTTTT | CASSAKLAGHHTGELFF | TRBJ2-2 | NA | TRBV10-2 | TRBD2
TGTGCCAGCAGCATGTCGACAGGGGTTAGTTTATACAATGAGCAGTTCTTC | CASSMSTGVSLYNEQFF | TRBJ2-1 | NA | TRBV5-4 | TRBD1
TGTGCCAGCAGTCCAGGGACAGGGGGCGCCTACGAGCAGTACTTC | CASSPGTGGAYEQYF | TRBJ2-7 | NA | TRBV6-5 | TRBD1
TGTGCCAGCAGCCAAGATCCAGGACAGTTCACCGGGGAGCTGTTTTTT | CASSQDPGQFTGELFF | TRBJ2-2 | many | TRBV14 | NA
TGCGCCAGCAGCCAAGACCCCGGTGCAGGGTCCGGGGAGCTGTTTTTT | CASSQDPGAGSGELFF | TRBJ2-2 | NA | TRBV4-3 | NA
TGTGCCAGCCGCCGGGGTAACGGAAACACCATATATTTT | CASRRGNGNTIYF | TRBJ1-3 | NA | TRBV7-9 | NA